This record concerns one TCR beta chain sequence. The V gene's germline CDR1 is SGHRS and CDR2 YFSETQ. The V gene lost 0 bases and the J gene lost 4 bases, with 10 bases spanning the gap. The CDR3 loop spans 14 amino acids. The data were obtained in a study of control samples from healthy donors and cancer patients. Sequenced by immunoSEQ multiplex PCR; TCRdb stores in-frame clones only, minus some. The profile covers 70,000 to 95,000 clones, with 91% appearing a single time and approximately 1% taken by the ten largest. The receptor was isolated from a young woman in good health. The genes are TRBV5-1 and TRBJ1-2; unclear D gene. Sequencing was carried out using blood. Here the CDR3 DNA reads TGCGCCAGCAGCTTGGGTCCTGAATCCTATGGCTACACCTTC. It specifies CASSLGPESYGYTF.